The 23 T cell receptor beta chains below all came from one sample that was sequenced in a study of metastatic and nonmetastatic thyroid tumors (TCRdb year 2020). None of the patients had been given any treatment before thyroid surgery. The receptor library was made with PCR. The instrument given in TCRdb is Illumina HiSeq 4000. Through fastp at Q25 and MiXCR, TCRdb rebuilt clones from the public reads, retaining in-frame beta chains. The sample has roughly 89,000 clones on record, around 12% of them singletons. Approximately 8.8% of the sample is held by the ten biggest clonotypes. Sample: tumor tissue. These receptors all come from a female donor with papillary thyroid cancer or a benign thyroid nodule (not recorded which). Some clones in this sample may be carry-over from other donors' samples.

This clone was counted at least ten times. This chain uses TRBV6-2 or TRBV6-3 with TRBJ1-4; tentatively, D is TRBD1 (5 bases). V gave up 0 bases and J gave up 12 bases, with 17 bases separating them. CDR3 length: 15 residues. Germline CDR1 MNHEY, CDR2 SVGEGT. DNA of the CDR3: TGTGCCAGCAGTTACTCGGAGGCGGGCACAGGAGAACTGTTTTTT. It is translated as CASSYSEAGTGELFF.

This clone was detected ten times or more. The genes are TRBV5-4 and TRBJ1-2; D perhaps matches TRBD1 (5 bases). Trimming took 2 bases from V and 5 from J, leaving 16 bases between them. Germline V gives CDR1 SGHNT, CDR2 YYREEE (reference sequence). The CDR3 has 15 amino acids. The CDR3 sequence: CASSFSSGFTYGYTF. CDR3 in DNA: TGTGCCAGCAGCTTTTCCTCAGGGTTTACTTATGGCTACACCTTC.

This clone was recorded at least ten times. The chain is built from TRBV6-5 and TRBJ2-7, with D possibly matching TRBD2 (5 bases). CDR1 and CDR2 (germline): MNHEY, SVGAGI. This CDR3 has 16 amino acids. V was shortened by 0 bases and J by 4 bases, with 16 bases between the two germline ends. The CDR3 bases are TGTGCCAGCAGTTACTCGAAAGCGGCCCGGATATACGAGCAGTACTTC. It is translated as CASSYSKAARIYEQYF.

The chain couples TRBV7-8 to TRBJ1-4; D may be TRBD1 (6 bases). Per the germline V gene, CDR1 is SGHVS and CDR2 is FQNEAQ. The CDR3 length is 14 residues. V lost 1 base, J lost 7 bases, and 10 bases lay in between. The CDR3 bases are TGTGCCAGCAGCTTAGGGGCAGGGGTTGAAAAACTGTTTTTT. Translation gives CASSLGAGVEKLFF. Based on the CDR3 plus reference TRBV7-8 and TRBJ1-4, the full variable domain is GAGVSQSPRYKVAKRGQDVALRCDPISGHVSLFWYQQALGQGPEFLTYFQNEAQLDKSGLPSDRFFAERPEGSVSTLKIQRTQQEDSAVYLCASSLGAGVEKLFFGSGTQLSVL.

The sample holds many counts of this clone. This chain links TRBV9 with TRBJ2-3; possible D gene TRBD2, 6 bases. The CDR3 length is 15 residues. V was cut by 3 bases and J by 2 bases, with 13 bases left in between. Germline CDR1 and CDR2: SGDLS and YYNGEE. The CDR3 is CASSARDSYTDTQYF. The CDR3, as DNA: TGTGCCAGCAGCGCCCGGGACTCCTACACAGATACGCAGTATTTT.

The genes are TRBV7-8 and TRBJ2-7, with D possibly called TRBD1 or TRBD2 (5 bases each). The V end lost 3 bases, the J end lost 4 bases, and 16 bases lay between the germline ends. The CDR3 has 15 residues. Per germline, CDR1 SGHVS and CDR2 FQNEAQ. CDR3 amino acids: CASSLGNKGTYEQYF. The DNA of the CDR3 is TGTGCCAGCAGCTTGGGGAACAAAGGGACGTACGAGCAGTACTTC.

There are many counts of this clone. This rearrangement joins TRBV7-9 to TRBJ2-1; 10 nucleotides align to TRBD2. The germline CDR1 and CDR2 sequences are SEHNR and FQNEAQ (reference sequence). The CDR3 consists of 15 residues. V lost 7 bases and J lost 5; bases outside the gene matches: 8. CDR3 bases: TGTGCCAGCACCCTCCTAGCGGGAGTGAACAATGAGCAGTTCTTC. Encoded protein: CASTLLAGVNNEQFF.

Details on this clone: This may arise from a read error, as a much more abundant clone is one base away. The chain couples TRBV9 to TRBJ1-4; 7 bases are a match to TRBD1. The CDR3 extends over 15 amino acids. Germline V CDR1 and CDR2: SGDLS, YYNGEE. DNA for the CDR3: TGTGCCAGCAGCTTTCGGACAGGAAACAATGAAAAACTGCTTTTT. Its protein product is CASSFRTGNNEKLLF.

This clone showed up many times. V and J are TRBV20-1 and TRBJ1-5; D unclear. The germline CDR1 and CDR2 sequences are DFQATT and SNEGSKA (reference sequence). The CDR3 is 15 residues long. The V gene lost 0 bases and the J gene lost 2 bases, with 11 bases spanning the gap. The CDR3 here is CSARDLFGGNQPQHF. CDR3 bases: TGCAGTGCTAGAGATCTCTTCGGGGGCAATCAGCCCCAGCATTTT.

This clone was seen many times. The same CDR3 is also encoded by other DNA sequences in this sample. The rearrangement uses TRBV27 and TRBJ2-7; perhaps TRBD2 as D (6 bases). Germline CDR1 MNHEY, CDR2 SMNVEV (reference sequence). The CDR3 covers 16 residues. V was clipped by 3 bases and J by 3 bases, with 18 bases between them. CDR3 sequence reads: CASSLGTAGPYYEQYF. CDR3 coding DNA: TGTGCCAGCAGTTTGGGGACTGCCGGGCCCTACTACGAGCAGTACTTC.

At least ten counts were recorded for this clone. V gene TRBV11-1 combines with J gene TRBJ2-5, with D possibly matching TRBD2 (5 bases). Trimming shortened V by 2 bases and J by 7 bases, and 20 bases separated the two germline ends. The CDR3 length is 16 residues. CDR1 and CDR2 (germline): SGHAT, FQDESV (reference sequence). The CDR3 DNA follows: TGTGCCAGCAGCTTAAGTTCGGGGATGAGGAAGGGGACCCAGTACTTC. Its translation: CASSLSSGMRKGTQYF.

This clone was counted ten times or more. This chain joins TRBV6-1 and TRBJ1-3; the D is unclear. The CDR3 spans 13 residues. Germline assignment: CDR1 MNHNS and CDR2 SASEGT. V shed 10 bases and J shed 4 bases, with 14 bases lying between them. In DNA form, the CDR3 reads TGTGCCACTCGCTGGGCGGGGGGAAACACCATATATTTT. This encodes CATRWAGGNTIYF.

The J gene is TRBJ2-5, the V gene TRBV12-3 or TRBV12-4, with D possibly TRBD1 on 5 matching bases. With 0 bases removed from V and 5 bases from J, the gap between germline ends came to 16 bases. The CDR3 totals 16 residues. The CDR3 nucleotides are TGTGCCAGCAGTTTAGCGCAGCCAGGGTCGTATGAGACCCAGTACTTC. This translates into CASSLAQPGSYETQYF.

This clone was seen at least ten times. The chain joins TRBV5-6 to TRBJ1-4; D is unclear. Trimming cost V 5 bases and J 4 bases, with 12 bases left between them. CDR1 is SGHDT and CDR2 is YYEEEE in the germline V gene. The CDR3 runs 14 residues. The CDR3 reads CASRKTAYNEKLFF. For the CDR3, the DNA is TGTGCCAGCAGAAAGACCGCTTATAATGAAAAACTGTTTTTT.

This clone appeared many times. The CDR3 DNA is TGTGCCAGCTTACGCCTGGGACAGGCGGGGAAGGCGGGTGAAGCTTTCTTT. This gives the protein CASLRLGQAGKAGEAFF. This sequence joins TRBV27 and TRBJ1-1; 8 bases are shared with TRBD1. This CDR3 spans 17 amino acids. In germline, CDR1 is MNHEY, CDR2 SMNVEV (reference sequence). With 8 bases clipped from V and 7 bases from J, the junction kept 21 bases outside the gene matches.

The count of this clone is one. A much larger clone differs from this one at a single base, so this may be a read error. V and J are TRBV9 and TRBJ2-1; D is perhaps TRBD2 (5 bases). Trimming left V 1 base short and J 6 bases short, with 11 bases between. Germline-derived CDR1 and CDR2 are SGDLS and YYNGEE. The CDR3 loop spans 14 amino acids. CDR3 nucleotides: TGTGCCAGCAGCGTAACCGGGCTAGCCAATGAGCAGTTCTTC. The encoded protein is CASSVTGLANEQFF.

This clone occurred many times. The sample carries other DNA sequences with the same CDR3. The chain combines TRBV12-3 or TRBV12-4 with TRBJ2-3; TRBD2 aligns across 12 bases. This CDR3 region has 17 residues. The trim removed 1 base at V and 3 bases at J, leaving 5 bases unmatched. The CDR3 loop is CASSLVASGRGTDTQYF. In DNA, the CDR3 is TGTGCCAGCAGTTTAGTGGCTAGCGGGAGGGGGACAGATACGCAGTATTTT.

This clone was seen ten or more times. This chain links TRBV12-3 or TRBV12-4 with TRBJ1-5; the D is unclear. The V end lost 6 bases, the J end lost 2 bases, and 8 bases lay between the germline ends. The CDR3 extends over 13 amino acids. CDR3 nucleotide sequence: TGTGCCAGCAGACGCAGAGGCAATCAGCCCCAGCATTTT. As protein: CASRRRGNQPQHF.

The gene calls are TRBV11-2 and TRBJ2-3; 10 bases map to TRBD2. This CDR3 has 15 amino acids. CDR1 SGHAT and CDR2 FQNNGV come from the germline V gene. J lost 5 bases, V lost 11 bases, and 13 bases had no gene match. As DNA, the CDR3 is TGTGCCGTCAGGCTTACTAGCGGGGAAAAAGATACGCAGTATTTT. Encoded protein: CAVRLTSGEKDTQYF.

This clone was recorded at least ten times. This chain uses TRBV11-3 with TRBJ2-3; D is unclear. Germline V lookup: CDR1 SGHNT, CDR2 YENEEA. V was shortened by 8 bases and J by 1 base, with 13 bases between the two germline ends. The CDR3 sequence is 14 residues long. The CDR3 coding sequence is TGTGCCAGCTCGGGTTCGGTCGGCACAGATACGCAGTATTTT. This gives the protein CASSGSVGTDTQYF.

Comments on this clone: This sequence may be a read error, since a much larger clone differs from it by one base. CDR3 sequence: CASSFSGTIDNEQFF. The CDR3 DNA follows: TGTGCCAGCAGCTTTTCCGGGACAATCGACAATGAGCAGTTCTTC. V and J are TRBV11-2 and TRBJ2-1, with D tentatively TRBD1 (6 bases). The CDR3 is 15 residues long. V lost 3 bases to trimming and J lost 5 bases, with 14 bases between them. From germline, CDR1 is SGHAT and CDR2 FQNNGV.

In this sample, this clone turned up many times. The V and J genes are TRBV12-3 or TRBV12-4 and TRBJ2-2, with D uncertain. This CDR3 is 12 amino acids long. V was trimmed by 3 bases and J by 5 bases, leaving 4 bases between them. The CDR3 loop is CASSFRTGELFF. DNA of the CDR3: TGTGCCAGCAGTTTTAGGACCGGGGAGCTGTTTTTT.

Regarding this clone: A much larger clone differs by one base, so this may be a read error. Other DNA sequences in the sample encode the same CDR3. This sequence joins TRBV6-1 and TRBJ1-1; unclear D gene. CDR3 size: 12 residues. Germline V gene lookup returns CDR1 MNHNS and CDR2 SASEGT. The CDR3 loop reads CASIGTGIQAFF. The CDR3 nucleotides read TGCGCCAGTATCGGTACCGGGATACAAGCTTTCTTT.